The 9 T cell receptor beta chains below come from one sample, sequenced in a study of blood T cell repertoires in COVID-19. Only in-frame clones appear in the TCRdb table, and some are missing; sequencing was by immunoSEQ multiplex PCR. The sample contains some 17,000 clones, around 77% of which appear only once. Sample: peripheral blood. These receptor sequences come from a man aged 65 to 79 with COVID-19, enrolled during active disease.

This chain joins TRBV10-3 and TRBJ2-3, with D possibly TRBD1 on 5 matching bases. V was cut by 11 bases and J by 0 bases, with 18 bases left in between. Germline V gene lookup returns CDR1 ENHRY and CDR2 SYGVKD. CDR3 length: 15 residues. This CDR3 reads CALRRGRASTDTQYF. As DNA, the CDR3 is TGTGCCCTCCGTAGAGGCAGGGCCAGCACAGATACGCAGTATTTT.

The genes are TRBV24-1 and TRBJ2-3, with 7 bases fitting TRBD2. The CDR3 runs 16 residues. J lost 3 bases, V lost 4 bases, and 9 bases had no gene match. CDR1 is KGHDR and CDR2 is SFDVKD in the germline V gene. As DNA, the CDR3 is TGTGCCACCAGTGACGCCAGCGGGGAGGGGACAGATACGCAGTATTTT. This translates into CATSDASGEGTDTQYF.

This clone is medium-sized. The chain combines TRBV28 with TRBJ2-7, with unresolved D. Germline loops: CDR1 MDHEN, CDR2 SYDVKM. Trimming removed 7 bases at V and 1 base at J, with 11 bases between. This CDR3 has 13 residues. This CDR3 reads CASTYPRSYEQYF. CDR3 bases: TGTGCCAGCACCTATCCCCGGTCCTACGAGCAGTACTTC. The full variable domain, with the rest looked up from reference TRBV28 and TRBJ2-7, is DVKVTQSSRYLVKRTGEKVFLECVQDMDHENMFWYRQDPGLGLRLIYFSYDVKMKEKGDIPEGYSVSREKKERFSLILESASTNQTSMYLCASTYPRSYEQYFGPGTRLTVT.

The chain uses TRBV27 and TRBJ2-1; TRBD2 agrees at 7 bases. The J segment lost 3 bases and the V segment lost 2 bases, leaving 10 bases of the junction unmatched. In germline, CDR1 is MNHEY, CDR2 SMNVEV (reference sequence). The CDR3 spans 17 residues. The DNA of the CDR3 is TGTGCCAGCAGTTTAGAGGGATCCAGCGGGAACTACAATGAGCAGTTCTTC. This encodes CASSLEGSSGNYNEQFF.

This chain connects TRBV6-5 to TRBJ2-1, with 13 bases that match TRBD2. CDR3 length equals 15 residues. With V trimmed by 6 bases and J by 7 bases, 6 bases remained unmatched. Germline assignment: CDR1 MNHEY and CDR2 SVGAGI. The CDR3 DNA reads as TGTGCCAGCAGGCCGGGACTAGCGGGATTAAATGAGCAGTTCTTC. Its protein is CASRPGLAGLNEQFF.

The rearrangement joins TRBV27 to TRBJ2-3; D is unclear. The CDR3 totals 12 residues. Germline CDR1 reads MNHEY; CDR2 reads SMNVEV (reference sequence). V dropped 5 bases and J dropped 9 bases, with 12 bases sitting between them. CDR3: CASSSPGQTQYF. For the CDR3, the DNA is TGTGCCAGCAGTAGCCCGGGTCAAACGCAGTATTTT.

The gene calls are TRBV9 and TRBJ1-2, with D perhaps matching TRBD1 (6 bases). V was shortened by 3 bases and J by 8 bases, with 17 bases between the two germline ends. This CDR3 spans 14 amino acids. In germline, CDR1 is SGDLS, CDR2 YYNGEE. The CDR3 loop reads CASSAGGGPDGYTF. CDR3 in DNA: TGTGCCAGCAGCGCCGGGGGGGGGCCCGACGGCTACACCTTC.

The rearrangement links TRBV10-3 to TRBJ2-7, with 15 bases identical to TRBD2. CDR1 and CDR2 (germline): ENHRY, SYGVKD. Trimming cost V 10 bases and J 5 bases; bases outside gene matches: 6. The CDR3 runs to 14 residues. The CDR3 DNA is TGTGCCACTGGACTAGCGGGGGGGCGGAACGAGCAGTACTTC. Translated, it gives CATGLAGGRNEQYF.

This clone has a handful of counts. V usage is TRBV3-1 (or the pseudogene TRBV3-2) and J usage is TRBJ2-7, with D perhaps matching TRBD2 (5 bases). V dropped 3 bases and J dropped 2 bases, with 5 bases sitting between them. This CDR3 spans 12 amino acids. Per germline, CDR1 LGHDT and CDR2 YNNKEL (reference sequence). CDR3 amino acids: CASSQRAYEQYF. CDR3 DNA: TGTGCCAGCAGCCAGAGGGCCTACGAGCAGTACTTC.